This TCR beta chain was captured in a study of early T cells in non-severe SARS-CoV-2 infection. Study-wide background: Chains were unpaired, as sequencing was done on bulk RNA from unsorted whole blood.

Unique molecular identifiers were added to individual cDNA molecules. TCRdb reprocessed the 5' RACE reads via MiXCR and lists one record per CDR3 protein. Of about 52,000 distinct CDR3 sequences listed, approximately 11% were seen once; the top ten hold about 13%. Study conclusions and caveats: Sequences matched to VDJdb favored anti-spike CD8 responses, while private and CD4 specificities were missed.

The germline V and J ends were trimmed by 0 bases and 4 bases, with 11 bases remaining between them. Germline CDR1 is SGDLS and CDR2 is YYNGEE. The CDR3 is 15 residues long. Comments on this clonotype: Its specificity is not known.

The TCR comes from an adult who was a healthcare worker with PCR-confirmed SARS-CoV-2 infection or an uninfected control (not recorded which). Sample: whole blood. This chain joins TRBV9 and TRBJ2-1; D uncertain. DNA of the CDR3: TGTGCCAGCAGCGTAGAAGTTGGCGATTACAATGAGCAGTTCTTC. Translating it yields CASSVEVGDYNEQFF.